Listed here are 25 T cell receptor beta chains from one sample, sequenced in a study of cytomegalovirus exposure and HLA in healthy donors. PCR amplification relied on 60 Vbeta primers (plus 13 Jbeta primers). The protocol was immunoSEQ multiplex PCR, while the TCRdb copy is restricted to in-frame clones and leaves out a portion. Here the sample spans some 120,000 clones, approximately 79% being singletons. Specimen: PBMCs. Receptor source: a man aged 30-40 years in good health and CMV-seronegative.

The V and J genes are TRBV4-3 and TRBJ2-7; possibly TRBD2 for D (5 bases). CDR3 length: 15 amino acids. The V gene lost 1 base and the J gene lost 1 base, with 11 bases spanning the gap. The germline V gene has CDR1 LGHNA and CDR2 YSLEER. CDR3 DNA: TGCGCCAGCAGCCAAGTCCTAACGGGGTCCTACGAGCAGTACTTC. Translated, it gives CASSQVLTGSYEQYF.

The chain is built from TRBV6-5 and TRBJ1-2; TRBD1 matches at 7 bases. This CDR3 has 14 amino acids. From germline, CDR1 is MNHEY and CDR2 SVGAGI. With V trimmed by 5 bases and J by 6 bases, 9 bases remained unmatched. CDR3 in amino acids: CASSQDRVGDGYTF. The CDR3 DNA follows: TGTGCCAGCAGTCAAGACAGGGTGGGGGATGGCTACACCTTC.

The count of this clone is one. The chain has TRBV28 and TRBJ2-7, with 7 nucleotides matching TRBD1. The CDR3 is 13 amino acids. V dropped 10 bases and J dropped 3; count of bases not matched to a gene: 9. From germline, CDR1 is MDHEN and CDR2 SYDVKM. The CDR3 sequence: CATHLTGNYEQYF. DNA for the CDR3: TGTGCCACCCACCTGACAGGGAACTACGAGCAGTACTTC.

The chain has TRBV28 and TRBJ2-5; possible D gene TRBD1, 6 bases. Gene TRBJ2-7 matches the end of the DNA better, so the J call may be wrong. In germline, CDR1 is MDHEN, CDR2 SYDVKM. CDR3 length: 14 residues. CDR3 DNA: TGTGCCAGCAGTGTCACAGGGATAGGTGCCGAGCAGTACTTC. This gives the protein CASSVTGIGAEQYF.

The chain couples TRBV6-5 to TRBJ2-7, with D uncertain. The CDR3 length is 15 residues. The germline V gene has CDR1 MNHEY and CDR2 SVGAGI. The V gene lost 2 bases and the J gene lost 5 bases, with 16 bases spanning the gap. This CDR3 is CASSYRYQEVDEQYF. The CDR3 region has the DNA TGTGCCAGCAGTTACCGATACCAGGAAGTGGACGAGCAGTACTTC.

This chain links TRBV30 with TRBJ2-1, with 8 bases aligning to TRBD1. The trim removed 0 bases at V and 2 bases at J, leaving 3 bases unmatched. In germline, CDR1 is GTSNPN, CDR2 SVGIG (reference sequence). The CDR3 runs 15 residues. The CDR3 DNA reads TGTGCCTGGAGTGTACTCAGGGGGCCCTACAATGAGCAGTTCTTC. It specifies CAWSVLRGPYNEQFF.

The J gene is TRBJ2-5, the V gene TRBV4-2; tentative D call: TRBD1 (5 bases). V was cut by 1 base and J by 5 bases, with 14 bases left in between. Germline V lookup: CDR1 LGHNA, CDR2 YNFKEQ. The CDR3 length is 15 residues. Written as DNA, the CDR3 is TGTGCCAGCAGCCAAGTAGAAGGGGTGGGGGAGACCCAGTACTTC. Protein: CASSQVEGVGETQYF.

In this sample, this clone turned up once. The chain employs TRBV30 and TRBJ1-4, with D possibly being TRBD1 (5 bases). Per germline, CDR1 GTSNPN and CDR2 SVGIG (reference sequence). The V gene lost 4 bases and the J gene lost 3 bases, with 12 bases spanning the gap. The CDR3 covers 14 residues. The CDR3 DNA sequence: TGTGCCTGGACCCAGGGTGTTGCTAATGAAAAACTGTTTTTT. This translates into CAWTQGVANEKLFF.

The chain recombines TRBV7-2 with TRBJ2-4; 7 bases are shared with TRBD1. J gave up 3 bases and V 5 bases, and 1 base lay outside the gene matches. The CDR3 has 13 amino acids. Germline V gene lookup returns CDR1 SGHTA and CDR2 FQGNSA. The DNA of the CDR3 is TGTGCCAGCAGCCAGGGGGACAAAAACATTCAGTACTTC. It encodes CASSQGDKNIQYF.

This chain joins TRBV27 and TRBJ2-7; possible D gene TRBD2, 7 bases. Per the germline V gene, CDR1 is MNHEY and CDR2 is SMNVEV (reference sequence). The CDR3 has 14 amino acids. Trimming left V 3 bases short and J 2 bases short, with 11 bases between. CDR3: CASSFAGDTYEQYF. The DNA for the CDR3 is TGTGCCAGCAGTTTTGCGGGGGACACCTACGAGCAGTACTTC.

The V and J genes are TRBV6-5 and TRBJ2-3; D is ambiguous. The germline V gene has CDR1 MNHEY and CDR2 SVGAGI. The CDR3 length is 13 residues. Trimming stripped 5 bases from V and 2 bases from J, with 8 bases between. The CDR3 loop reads CASSDDSTDTQYF. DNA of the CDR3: TGTGCCAGCAGTGATGACTCCACAGATACGCAGTATTTT.

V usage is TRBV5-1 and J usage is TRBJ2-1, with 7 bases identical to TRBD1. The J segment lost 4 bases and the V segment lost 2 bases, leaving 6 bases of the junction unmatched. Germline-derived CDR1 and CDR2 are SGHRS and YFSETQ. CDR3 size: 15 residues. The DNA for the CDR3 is TGCGCCAGCAGCTTCCGGGACAGTGAGTACAATGAGCAGTTCTTC. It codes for CASSFRDSEYNEQFF. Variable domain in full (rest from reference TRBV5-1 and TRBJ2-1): KAGVTQTPRYLIKTRGQQVTLSCSPISGHRSVSWYQQTPGQGLQFLFEYFSETQRNKGNFPGRFSGRQFSNSRSEMNVSTLELGDSALYLCASSFRDSEYNEQFFGPGTRLTVL.

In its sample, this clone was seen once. The CDR3 DNA reads as TGTGCCAGCAGCCCGGGGGGTAGTGGAACCTACGAGCAGTACTTC. It translates to CASSPGGSGTYEQYF. The chain carries TRBV7-2 and TRBJ2-5, with 7 bases fitting TRBD2. The J call may be mistaken, given a closer DNA end match to TRBJ2-7. Germline lookup yields CDR1 SGHTA and CDR2 FQGNSA. The CDR3 is made up of 15 amino acids.

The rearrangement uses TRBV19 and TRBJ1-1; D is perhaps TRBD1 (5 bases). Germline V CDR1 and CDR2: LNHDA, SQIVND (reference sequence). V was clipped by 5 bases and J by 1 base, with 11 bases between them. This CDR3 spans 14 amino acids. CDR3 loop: CASSGGRANTEAFF. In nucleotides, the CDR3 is TGTGCCAGTAGTGGCGGCAGGGCGAACACTGAAGCTTTCTTT.

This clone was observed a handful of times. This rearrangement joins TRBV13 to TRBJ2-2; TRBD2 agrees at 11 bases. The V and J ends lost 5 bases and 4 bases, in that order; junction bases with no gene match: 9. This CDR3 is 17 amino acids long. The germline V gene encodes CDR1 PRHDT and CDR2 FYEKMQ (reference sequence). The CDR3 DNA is TGTGCCAGCAGCCTACGAACTAGCGGGGGCATCACCGGGGAGCTGTTTTTT. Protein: CASSLRTSGGITGELFF.

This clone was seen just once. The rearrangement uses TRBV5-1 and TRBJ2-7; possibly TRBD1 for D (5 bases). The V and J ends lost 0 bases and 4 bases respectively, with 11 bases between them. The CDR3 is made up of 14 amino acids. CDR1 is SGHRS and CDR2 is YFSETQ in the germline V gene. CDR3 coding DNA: TGCGCCAGCAGCTTGGGCAGGGAATTTTACGAGCAGTACTTC. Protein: CASSLGREFYEQYF.

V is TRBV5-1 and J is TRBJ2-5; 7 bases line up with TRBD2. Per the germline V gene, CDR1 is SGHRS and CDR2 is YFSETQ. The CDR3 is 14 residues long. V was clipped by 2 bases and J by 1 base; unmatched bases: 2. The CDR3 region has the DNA TGCGCCAGCAGCTTTACTAGCGCCCAAGAGACCCAGTACTTC. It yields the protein CASSFTSAQETQYF.

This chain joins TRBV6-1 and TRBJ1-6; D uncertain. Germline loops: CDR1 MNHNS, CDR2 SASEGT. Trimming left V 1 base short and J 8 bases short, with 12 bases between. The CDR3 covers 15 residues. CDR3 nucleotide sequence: TGTGCCAGCAGTGAAGATAACGGTAGCTATTCACCCCTCCACTTT. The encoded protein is CASSEDNGSYSPLHF.

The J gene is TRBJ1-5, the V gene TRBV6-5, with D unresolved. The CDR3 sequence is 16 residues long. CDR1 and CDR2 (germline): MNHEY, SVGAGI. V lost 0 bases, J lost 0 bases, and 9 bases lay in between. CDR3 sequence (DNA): TGTGCCAGCAGTTACTCCGCAGGATATAGCAATCAGCCCCAGCATTTT. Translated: CASSYSAGYSNQPQHF.

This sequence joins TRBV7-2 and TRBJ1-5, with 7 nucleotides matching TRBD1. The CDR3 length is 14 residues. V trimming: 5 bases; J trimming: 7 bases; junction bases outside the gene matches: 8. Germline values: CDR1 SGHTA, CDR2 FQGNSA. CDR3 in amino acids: CASSPTGARQPQHF. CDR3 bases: TGTGCCAGCAGCCCAACAGGGGCGCGGCAGCCCCAGCATTTT. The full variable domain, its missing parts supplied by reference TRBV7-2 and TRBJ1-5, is GAGVSQSPSNKVTEKGKDVELRCDPISGHTALYWYRQSLGQGLEFLIYFQGNSAPDKSGLPSDRFSAERTGGSVSTLTIQRTQQEDSAVYLCASSPTGARQPQHFGDGTRLSIL.

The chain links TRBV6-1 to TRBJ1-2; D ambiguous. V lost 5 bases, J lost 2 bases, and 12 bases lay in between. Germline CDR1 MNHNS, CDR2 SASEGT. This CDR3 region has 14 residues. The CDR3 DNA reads TGTGCCAGCAGTCGGGAGGGATTAAACTATGGCTACACCTTC. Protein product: CASSREGLNYGYTF.

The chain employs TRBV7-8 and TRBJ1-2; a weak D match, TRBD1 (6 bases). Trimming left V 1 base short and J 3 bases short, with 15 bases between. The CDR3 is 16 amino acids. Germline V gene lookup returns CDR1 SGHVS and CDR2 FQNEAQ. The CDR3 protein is CASSLDRGAGDYGYTF. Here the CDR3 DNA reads TGTGCCAGCAGCTTAGATCGGGGGGCTGGGGACTATGGCTACACCTTC. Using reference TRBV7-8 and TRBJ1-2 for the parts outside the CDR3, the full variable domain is GAGVSQSPRYKVAKRGQDVALRCDPISGHVSLFWYQQALGQGPEFLTYFQNEAQLDKSGLPSDRFFAERPEGSVSTLKIQRTQQEDSAVYLCASSLDRGAGDYGYTFGSGTRLTVV.

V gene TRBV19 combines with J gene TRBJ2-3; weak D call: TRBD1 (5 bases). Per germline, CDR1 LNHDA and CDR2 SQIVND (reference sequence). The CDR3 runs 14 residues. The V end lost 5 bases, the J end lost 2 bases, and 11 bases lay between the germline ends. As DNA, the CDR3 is TGTGCCAGTAGTCTCCAGGGTTTCACAGATACGCAGTATTTT. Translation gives CASSLQGFTDTQYF.

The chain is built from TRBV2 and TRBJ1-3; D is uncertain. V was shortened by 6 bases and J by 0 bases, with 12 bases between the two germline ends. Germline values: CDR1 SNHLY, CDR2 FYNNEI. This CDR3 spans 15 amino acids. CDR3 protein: CASRSGLSSGNTIYF. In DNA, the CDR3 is TGTGCCAGCAGATCAGGTCTAAGCTCTGGAAACACCATATATTTT.

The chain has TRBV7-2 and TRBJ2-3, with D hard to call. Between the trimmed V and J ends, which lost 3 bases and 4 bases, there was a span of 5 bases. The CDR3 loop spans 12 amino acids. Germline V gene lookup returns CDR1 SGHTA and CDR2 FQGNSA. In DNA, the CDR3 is TGTGCCAGCAGCTTTCAATCAGATACGCAGTATTTT. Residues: CASSFQSDTQYF.